Here is one T cell receptor (beta chain) with its context. Its antigen is unknown. The sample comes from a study of beta chain features in type 1 diabetes. Findings and caveats of the study: Researchers report that Type 1 diabetes patients had moderately but significantly shorter TCRB CDR3s across all four CD4+ subsets.

cDNA synthesis used the whole RNA isolate, giving expressed TCRB sequences. This table comes from immunoSEQ multiplex PCR, and its TCRdb copy is limited to in-frame clones, with some not included. The sample carries 93,000 or so clones, 25% to 35% recorded once. Deletions cut 2 bases from V and 0 bases from J, with 9 bases between. Germline values: CDR1 SGHDT, CDR2 YYEEEE. CDR3 size: 14 residues. The sequence was obtained from a woman aged 18-29 years with type 1 diabetes. J is TRBJ2-7 and V is TRBV5-6; possibly TRBD2 for D (5 bases). Sequenced material: central memory CD4+ T cells from blood. CDR3 protein: CASSFWTFSYEQYV. The CDR3 region has the DNA TGTGCCAGCAGCTTTTGGACTTTCTCCTACGAGCAGTACGTC.